This TCR beta chain was documented in a study of T cells in Graves' hyperthyroidism and ophthalmopathy. Study-wide context: Peripheral blood was taken when the disease was first diagnosed, before any treatment began.

Whole-study results and caveats: By a 13 V-J model, ophthalmopathy was set apart from stable hyperthyroidism.

Germline-derived CDR1 and CDR2 are MNHNS and SASEGT. V was trimmed by 4 bases and J by 6 bases, leaving 7 bases between them. CDR3 length: 12 amino acids. This clonotype was detected only a few times. Its antigen is not identified. Amplified regions were TCR beta CDR3 sequences from RNA transcripts. The HTBI primer set was used in a first-round RT-PCR of the TCR CDR3. TCRdb reanalysed the multiplex PCR reads using MiXCR and keeps one entry per CDR3 protein. The sample includes 330,000 or so distinct CDR3 sequences, around 19% seen only once; the top ten take under 40%. This sequence originates from a man between 45 and 60 years old with Graves' ophthalmopathy. Input material: blood. The V call is TRBV6-1, the J call TRBJ2-4, with a tentative D call TRBD1 (6 bases). CDR3 in DNA: TGTGCCAGCAGTGTGGACAGAAACATTCAGTACTTC. Protein product: CASSVDRNIQYF.